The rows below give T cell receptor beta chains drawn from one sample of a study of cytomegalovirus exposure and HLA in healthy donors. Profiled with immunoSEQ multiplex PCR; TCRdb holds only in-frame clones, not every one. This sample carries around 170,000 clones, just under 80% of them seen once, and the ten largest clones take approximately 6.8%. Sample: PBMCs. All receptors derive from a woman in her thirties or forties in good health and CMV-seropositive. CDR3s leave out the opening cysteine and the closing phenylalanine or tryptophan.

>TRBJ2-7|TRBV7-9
ASSPWGTGGSYEQY
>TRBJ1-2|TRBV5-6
ASAWSDYGYT
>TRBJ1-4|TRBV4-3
ASSQGRLTNEKLF
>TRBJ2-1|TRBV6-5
ASSRQASYNEQF
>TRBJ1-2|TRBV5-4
ASSLPAGEGHGYT
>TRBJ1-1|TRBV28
ASSLVSGGSMNTEAF
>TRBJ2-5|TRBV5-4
ASSSQGAGETQY
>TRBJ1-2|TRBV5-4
ASSDGQGNYGYT
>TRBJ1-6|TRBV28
ASRPGQGYSPLH
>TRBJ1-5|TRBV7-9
ASSLIELEPQH
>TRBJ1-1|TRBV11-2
ASSLGQGLMNTEAF
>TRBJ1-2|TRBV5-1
ASSPTNGGVSYGYT
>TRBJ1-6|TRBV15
ATSRDPAGVANSPLH
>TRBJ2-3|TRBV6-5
ASTSSPGGTDTQY
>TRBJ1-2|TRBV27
ASSLGGAKKGYGYT
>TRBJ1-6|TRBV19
ASSIGGPTYNSPLH
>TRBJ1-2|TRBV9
ASSFWDRGNYGYT
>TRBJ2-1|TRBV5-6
ATKTGGKDDNEQF
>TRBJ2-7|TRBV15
ATSSPGQGIDEQY
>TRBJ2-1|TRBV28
ASSLTSGGYYNEQF
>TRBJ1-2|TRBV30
AWGQGDNYGYT
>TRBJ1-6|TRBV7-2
ASSLAGRSPLH
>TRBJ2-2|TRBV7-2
ASQRYTGELF
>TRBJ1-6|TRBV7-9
SSSLSRGGNSPLH
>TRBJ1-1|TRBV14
ASSQRTGRDTEAF
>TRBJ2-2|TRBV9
ASNPRRGADTGELF
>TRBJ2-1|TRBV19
ASTQQGASYNEQF
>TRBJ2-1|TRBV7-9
ASSLRTVDNEQF
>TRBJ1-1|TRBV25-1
ASSDRQGTEAF
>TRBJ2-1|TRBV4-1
ASSQDSGQGYNEQF
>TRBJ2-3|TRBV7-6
ASSLASRSTDTQY
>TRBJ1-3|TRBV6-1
ASSAFGNTIY
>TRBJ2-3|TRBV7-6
ASSVLAGGLTDTQY
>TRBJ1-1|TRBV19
ASSSHRDTEAF
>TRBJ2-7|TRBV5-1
ASSSSRGNNEQY
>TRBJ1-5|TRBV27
ASSPRVLGNQPQH
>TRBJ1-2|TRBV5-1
ASSIANTGGASGGYT
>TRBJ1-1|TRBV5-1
ASGEQVGMNTEAF
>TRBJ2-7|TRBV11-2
ASSFGQGRIYEQY
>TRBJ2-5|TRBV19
ASSIVTVRSKKTQY
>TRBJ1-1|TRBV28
ASSLVGGSTEAF
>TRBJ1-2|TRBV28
ASSISGGDPLGYT
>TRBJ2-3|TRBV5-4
ASAASAPGTQY
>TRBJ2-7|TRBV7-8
ASSSVGGYEQY
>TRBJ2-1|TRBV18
ASSLGQGASYNEQF